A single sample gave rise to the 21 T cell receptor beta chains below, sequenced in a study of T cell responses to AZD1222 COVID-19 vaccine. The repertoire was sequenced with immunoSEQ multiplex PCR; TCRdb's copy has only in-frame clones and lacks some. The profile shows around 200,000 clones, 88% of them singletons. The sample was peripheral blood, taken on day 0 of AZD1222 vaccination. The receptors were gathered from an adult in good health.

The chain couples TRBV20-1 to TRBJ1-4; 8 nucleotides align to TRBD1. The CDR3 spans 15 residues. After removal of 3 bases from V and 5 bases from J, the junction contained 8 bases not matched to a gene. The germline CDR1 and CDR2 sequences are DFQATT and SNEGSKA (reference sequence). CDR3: CSASQTGARNEKLFF. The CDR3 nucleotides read TGCAGTGCTAGTCAGACAGGGGCGAGGAATGAAAAACTGTTTTTT.

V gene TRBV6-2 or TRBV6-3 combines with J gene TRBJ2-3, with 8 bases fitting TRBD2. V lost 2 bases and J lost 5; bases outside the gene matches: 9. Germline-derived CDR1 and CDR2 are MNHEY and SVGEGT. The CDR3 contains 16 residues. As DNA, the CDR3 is TGTGCCAGCAGTTACGGTCGGGGGGGCCTCAGAGATACGCAGTATTTT. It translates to CASSYGRGGLRDTQYF.

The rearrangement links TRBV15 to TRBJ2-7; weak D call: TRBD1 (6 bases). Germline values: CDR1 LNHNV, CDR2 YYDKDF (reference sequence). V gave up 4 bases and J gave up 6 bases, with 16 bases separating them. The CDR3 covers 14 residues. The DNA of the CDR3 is TGTGCCACCAGCAAGGGGGACGGCCTGAGCGAGCAGTACTTC. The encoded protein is CATSKGDGLSEQYF.

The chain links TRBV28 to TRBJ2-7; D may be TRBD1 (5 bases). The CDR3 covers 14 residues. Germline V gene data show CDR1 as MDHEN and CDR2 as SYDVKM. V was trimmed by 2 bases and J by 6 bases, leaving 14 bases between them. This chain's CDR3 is CASSLGQGFFEQYF. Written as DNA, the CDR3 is TGTGCCAGCAGTTTAGGGCAGGGTTTTTTCGAGCAGTACTTC. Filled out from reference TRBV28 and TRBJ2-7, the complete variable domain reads DVKVTQSSRYLVKRTGEKVFLECVQDMDHENMFWYRQDPGLGLRLIYFSYDVKMKEKGDIPEGYSVSREKKERFSLILESASTNQTSMYLCASSLGQGFFEQYFGPGTRLTVT.

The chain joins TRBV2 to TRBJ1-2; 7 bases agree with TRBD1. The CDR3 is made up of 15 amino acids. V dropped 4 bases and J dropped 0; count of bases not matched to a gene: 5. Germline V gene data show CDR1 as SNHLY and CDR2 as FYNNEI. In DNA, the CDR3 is TGTGCCAGCAGTGGTAGGGACAGAGCTAACTATGGCTACACCTTC. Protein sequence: CASSGRDRANYGYTF.

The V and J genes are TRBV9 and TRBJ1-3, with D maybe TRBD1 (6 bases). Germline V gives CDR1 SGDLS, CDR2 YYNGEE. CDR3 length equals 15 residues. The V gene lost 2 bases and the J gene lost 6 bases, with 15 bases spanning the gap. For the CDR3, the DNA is TGTGCCAGCAGCGTCTCAACAGGGTTGGAAAACACCATATATTTT. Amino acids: CASSVSTGLENTIYF.

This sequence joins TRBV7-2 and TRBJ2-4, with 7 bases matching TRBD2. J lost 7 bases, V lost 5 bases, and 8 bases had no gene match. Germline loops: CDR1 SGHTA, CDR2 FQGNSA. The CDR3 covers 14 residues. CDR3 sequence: CASSDAGARNIQYF. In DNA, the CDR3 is TGTGCCAGCAGCGATGCGGGAGCGCGGAACATTCAGTACTTC.

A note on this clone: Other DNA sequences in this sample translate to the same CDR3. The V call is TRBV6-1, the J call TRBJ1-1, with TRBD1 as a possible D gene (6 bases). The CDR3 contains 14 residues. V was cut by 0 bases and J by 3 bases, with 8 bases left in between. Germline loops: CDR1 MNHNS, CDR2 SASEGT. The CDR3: CASSEAGGDTEAFF. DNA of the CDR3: TGTGCCAGCAGTGAAGCAGGGGGGGACACTGAAGCTTTCTTT.

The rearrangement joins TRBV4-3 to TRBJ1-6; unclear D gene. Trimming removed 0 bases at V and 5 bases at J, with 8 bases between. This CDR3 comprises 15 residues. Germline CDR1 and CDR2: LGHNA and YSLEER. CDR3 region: CASSQDPRNNSPLHF. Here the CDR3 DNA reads TGCGCCAGCAGCCAAGATCCCAGGAATAATTCACCCCTCCACTTT.

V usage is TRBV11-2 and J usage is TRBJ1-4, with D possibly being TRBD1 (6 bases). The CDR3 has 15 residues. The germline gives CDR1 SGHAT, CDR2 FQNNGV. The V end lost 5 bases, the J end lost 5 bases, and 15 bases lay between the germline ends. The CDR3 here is CASSPMTGRNEKLFF. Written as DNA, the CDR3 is TGTGCCAGCAGCCCAATGACAGGCCGAAATGAAAAACTGTTTTTT.

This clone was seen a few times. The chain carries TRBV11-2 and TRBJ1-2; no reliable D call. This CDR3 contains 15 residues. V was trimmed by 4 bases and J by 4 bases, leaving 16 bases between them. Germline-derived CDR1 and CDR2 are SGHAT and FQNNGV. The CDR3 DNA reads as TGTGCCAGCAGCTCCCTATGGAGAGGGAGCTATGGCTACACCTTC. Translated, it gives CASSSLWRGSYGYTF.

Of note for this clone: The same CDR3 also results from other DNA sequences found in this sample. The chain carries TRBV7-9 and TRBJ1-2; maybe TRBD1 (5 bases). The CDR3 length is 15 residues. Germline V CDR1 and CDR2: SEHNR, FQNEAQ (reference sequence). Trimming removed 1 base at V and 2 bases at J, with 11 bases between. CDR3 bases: TGTGCCAGCAGCTTAGAGGGCCAGGGAAACTATGGCTACACCTTC. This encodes CASSLEGQGNYGYTF.

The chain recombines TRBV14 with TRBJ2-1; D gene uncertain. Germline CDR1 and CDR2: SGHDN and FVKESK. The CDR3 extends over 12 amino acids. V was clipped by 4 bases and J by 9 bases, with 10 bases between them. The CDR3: CASSRLIGEQFF. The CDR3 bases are TGTGCCAGCAGCCGCCTAATAGGTGAGCAGTTCTTC.

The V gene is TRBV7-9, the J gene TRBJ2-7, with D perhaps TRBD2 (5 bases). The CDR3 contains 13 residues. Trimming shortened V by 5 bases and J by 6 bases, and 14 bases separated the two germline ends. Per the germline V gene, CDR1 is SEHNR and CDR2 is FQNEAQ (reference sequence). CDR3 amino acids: CASSHGGRSEQYF. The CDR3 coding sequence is TGTGCCAGCAGCCACGGAGGACGGAGCGAGCAGTACTTC. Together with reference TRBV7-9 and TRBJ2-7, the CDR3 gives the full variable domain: DTGVSQNPRHKITKRGQNVTFRCDPISEHNRLYWYRQTLGQGPEFLTYFQNEAQLEKSRLLSDRFSAERPKGSFSTLEIQRTEQGDSAMYLCASSHGGRSEQYFGPGTRLTVT.

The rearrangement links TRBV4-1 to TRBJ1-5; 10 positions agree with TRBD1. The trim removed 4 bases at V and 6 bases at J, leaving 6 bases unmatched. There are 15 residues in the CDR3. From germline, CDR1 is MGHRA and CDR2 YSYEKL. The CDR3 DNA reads TGCGCCAGCAGCCTCCTAGGGACAGGGGTTCAGCCCCAGCATTTT. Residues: CASSLLGTGVQPQHF.

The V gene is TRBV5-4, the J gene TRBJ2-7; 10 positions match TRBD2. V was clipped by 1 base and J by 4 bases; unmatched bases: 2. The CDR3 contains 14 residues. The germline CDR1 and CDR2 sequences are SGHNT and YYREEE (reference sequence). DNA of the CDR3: TGTGCCAGCAGCTTGTCAGCGGGAGGGTACGAGCAGTACTTC. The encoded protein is CASSLSAGGYEQYF.

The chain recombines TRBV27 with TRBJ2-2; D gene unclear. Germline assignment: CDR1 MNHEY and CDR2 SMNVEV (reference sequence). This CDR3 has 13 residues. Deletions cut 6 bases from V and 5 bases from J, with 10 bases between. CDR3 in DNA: TGTGCCAGCAGGTCCGTGCGGACCGGGGAGCTGTTTTTT. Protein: CASRSVRTGELFF.

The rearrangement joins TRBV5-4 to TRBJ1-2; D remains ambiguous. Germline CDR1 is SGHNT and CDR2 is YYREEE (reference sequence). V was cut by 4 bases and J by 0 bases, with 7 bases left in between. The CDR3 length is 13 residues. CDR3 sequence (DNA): TGTGCCAGCAGCCCAGACGCTAACTATGGCTACACCTTC. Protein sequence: CASSPDANYGYTF.

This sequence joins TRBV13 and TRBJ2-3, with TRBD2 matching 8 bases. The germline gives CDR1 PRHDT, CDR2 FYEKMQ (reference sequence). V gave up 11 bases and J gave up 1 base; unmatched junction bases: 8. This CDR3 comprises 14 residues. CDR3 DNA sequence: TGTGCCGGGAACCGGGGGGGCGGCACAGATACGCAGTATTTT. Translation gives CAGNRGGGTDTQYF.

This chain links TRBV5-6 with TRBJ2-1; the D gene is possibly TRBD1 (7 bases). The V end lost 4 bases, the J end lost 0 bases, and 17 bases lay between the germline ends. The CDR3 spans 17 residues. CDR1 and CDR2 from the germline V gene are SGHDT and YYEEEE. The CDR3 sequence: CASSQGGTAFSYNEQFF. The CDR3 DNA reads TGTGCCAGCAGCCAAGGGGGGACAGCTTTCTCCTACAATGAGCAGTTCTTC.

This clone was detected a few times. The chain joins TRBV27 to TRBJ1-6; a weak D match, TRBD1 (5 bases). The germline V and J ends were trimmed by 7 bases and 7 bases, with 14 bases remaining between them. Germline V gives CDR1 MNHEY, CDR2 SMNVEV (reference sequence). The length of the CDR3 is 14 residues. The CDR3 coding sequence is TGTGCCAGCAATTCAGGGTTTCGGAATTCACCCCTCCACTTT. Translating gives CASNSGFRNSPLHF.